This passage covers 30 T cell receptor beta chains from one sample sequenced in a study of human T cells and chemical hapten exposure. Sample time point: patch test 2, 6 weeks after DPC sensitization. Described treatment: therapeutic diphenylcyclopropenone sensitization with weekly scalp DPC. A single record per CDR3 protein comes from TCRdb applying MiXCR to the RACE reads. The table lists more than 110,000 distinct CDR3 sequences, roughly 10% of them singletons, with roughly 1.4% in the top ten. Sequenced here: whole blood, sampled in connection with sensitization to the hapten diphenylcyclopropenone (DPC). Source of these receptors: a woman aged 45-65 years with alopecia areata. Some clones in this sample may be carry-over from other donors' samples.

A few counts support this clonotype. The V gene is TRBV7-9, the J gene TRBJ2-7, with 9 positions matching TRBD2. This CDR3 spans 18 amino acids. Germline values: CDR1 SEHNR, CDR2 FQNEAQ (reference sequence). V lost 1 base to trimming and J lost 1 base; unmatched junction nucleotides: 11. The CDR3 nucleotides read TGTGCCAGCAGCTTAGGAGGGCTAGCGGGGATGGTATCCTACGAGCAGTACTTC. It translates to CASSLGGLAGMVSYEQYF.

The rearrangement uses TRBV5-4 and TRBJ2-5; D uncertain. V was trimmed by 0 bases and J by 5 bases, leaving 11 bases between them. CDR1 SGHNT and CDR2 YYREEE come from the germline V gene (reference sequence). There are 14 residues in the CDR3. This CDR3 reads CASSLAAGGETQYF. CDR3 DNA sequence: TGTGCCAGCAGCTTGGCTGCAGGTGGCGAGACCCAGTACTTC. Complete variable domain (other parts from reference TRBV5-4 and TRBJ2-5): ETGVTQSPTHLIKTRGQQVTLRCSSQSGHNTVSWYQQALGQGPQFIFQYYREEENGRGNFPPRFSGLQFPNYSSELNVNALELDDSALYLCASSLAAGGETQYFGPGTRLLVL.

V usage is TRBV20-1 and J usage is TRBJ1-2; tentative D call: TRBD1 (5 bases). Germline lookup yields CDR1 DFQATT and CDR2 SNEGSKA (reference sequence). The CDR3 covers 13 residues. The germline V and J ends were trimmed by 4 bases and 3 bases, with 12 bases remaining between them. In DNA form, the CDR3 reads TGCAGTGCTATGGGGGAGCTTGACTATGGCTACACCTTC. It specifies CSAMGELDYGYTF.

The chain has TRBV18 and TRBJ1-5; no clear D gene. CDR3 length: 16 residues. Germline values: CDR1 KGHSH, CDR2 LQKENI. Deletions cut 6 bases from V and 5 bases from J, with 20 bases between. The CDR3 bases are TGTGCCAGCTCGCTTTCGTCGGCGGGCGGTGATCAGCCCCAGCATTTT. Protein product: CASSLSSAGGDQPQHF.

This clonotype was found many times. The chain is built from TRBV12-3 or TRBV12-4 and TRBJ1-6, with 8 bases that match TRBD1. Germline trimming cut 6 bases from V and 7 bases from J; bases unmatched to any gene: 11. This CDR3 has 16 amino acids. CDR3 nucleotide sequence: TGTGCCAGCAGCCAGGACAGGGTCCTCGGGAATTCACCCCTCCACTTT. Its translation: CASSQDRVLGNSPLHF.

The table lists this clonotype with a few counts. CDR3 sequence reads: CASSRAQGNQPQHF. CDR3 DNA sequence: TGTGCCAGCAGCCGAGCACAGGGGAATCAGCCCCAGCATTTT. The chain uses TRBV5-5 and TRBJ1-5; 7 positions agree with TRBD1. V was pared by 4 bases and J by 4 bases, with 5 bases of the junction left unmatched. CDR3 length: 14 amino acids. CDR1 and CDR2 (germline): SGHKS, YYEKEE (reference sequence).

This clonotype was detected only a few times. The chain uses TRBV18 and TRBJ2-2; D not resolved. Trimming removed 2 bases from V and 1 base from J, with 5 bases in between. Germline CDR1 is KGHSH and CDR2 is LQKENI. There are 14 residues in the CDR3. For the CDR3, the DNA is TGTGCCAGCTCACCAGCGAAGAACACCGGGGAGCTGTTTTTT. This sequence encodes CASSPAKNTGELFF.

There are many counts of this clonotype. This chain links TRBV7-9 with TRBJ2-4; tentatively, D is TRBD2 (5 bases). The V gene's germline CDR1 is SEHNR and CDR2 FQNEAQ (reference sequence). This CDR3 comprises 11 residues. V was shortened by 5 bases and J by 7 bases, with 6 bases between the two germline ends. CDR3 protein: CASSTGNIQYF. Here the CDR3 DNA reads TGTGCCAGCAGCACGGGGAACATTCAGTACTTC. The variable domain in full, with the rest retrieved from reference TRBV7-9 and TRBJ2-4, is DTGVSQNPRHKITKRGQNVTFRCDPISEHNRLYWYRQTLGQGPEFLTYFQNEAQLEKSRLLSDRFSAERPKGSFSTLEIQRTEQGDSAMYLCASSTGNIQYFGAGTRLSVL.

V gene TRBV3-1 combines with J gene TRBJ2-7, with TRBD2 matching 7 bases. The CDR3 is 15 amino acids. Germline V gene sequence: CDR1 LGHDT, CDR2 YNNKEL (reference sequence). Trimming at V came to 4 bases and at J to 0 bases, leaving 6 bases not matched to a gene. In DNA, the CDR3 is TGTGCCAGCAGCCTTGGACTAGTCAGCTCCTACGAGCAGTACTTC. This translates into CASSLGLVSSYEQYF.

The CDR3, as DNA: TGTGCCAGCAGCCTGTCCCCCGGGACGGAGTATCAGCCCCAGCATTTT. It is translated as CASSLSPGTEYQPQHF. V is TRBV5-5 and J is TRBJ1-5; D possibly corresponds to TRBD1 (5 bases). The germline V gene encodes CDR1 SGHKS and CDR2 YYEKEE (reference sequence). V lost 4 bases and J lost 5, with 19 bases in between. There are 16 residues in the CDR3.

This clonotype was found many times. The chain uses TRBV18 and TRBJ2-7, with a tentative D call TRBD1 (5 bases). This CDR3 has 15 amino acids. With 0 bases removed from V and 3 bases from J, the gap between germline ends came to 12 bases. Per germline, CDR1 KGHSH and CDR2 LQKENI. For the CDR3, the DNA is TGTGCCAGCTCACCACCGGGTGGGGCCCTCTACGAGCAGTACTTC. It encodes CASSPPGGALYEQYF.

This clonotype was picked up many times. The chain employs TRBV11-2 and TRBJ2-5; D call uncertain. The V end was cut by 5 bases, the J end by 5 bases, with 9 bases between. Germline lookup yields CDR1 SGHAT and CDR2 FQNNGV. The CDR3 runs to 12 residues. CDR3 bases: TGTGCCAGCAGCGTCAACGGGGAGACCCAGTACTTC. This gives the protein CASSVNGETQYF.

The rearrangement joins TRBV4-2 to TRBJ2-5; D may match TRBD1 or TRBD2 (7 bases each). CDR3 length: 16 residues. Germline V gene lookup returns CDR1 LGHNA and CDR2 YNFKEQ. Trimming took off 1 base at V and 1 base at J, with 13 bases between the two ends. In nucleotides, the CDR3 is TGTGCCAGCAGCCAAGGACAGGGAGGGATCCAAGAGACCCAGTACTTC. It translates to CASSQGQGGIQETQYF.

This clonotype showed up just a few times. The J gene is TRBJ2-7, the V gene TRBV14, with D unresolved. Germline CDR1 SGHDN, CDR2 FVKESK. The CDR3 covers 13 residues. V was cut by 2 bases and J by 3 bases, with 8 bases left in between. The CDR3 DNA reads as TGTGCCAGCAGCCAAAGACCCGTCTACGAGCAGTACTTC. It yields the protein CASSQRPVYEQYF.

On this clonotype: Compared with germline, one end of the junction differs, possibly owing to a read error. This sequence joins TRBV7-7 and TRBJ1-1, with unresolved D. Germline CDR1 reads SSHAT; CDR2 reads FNYEAQ (reference sequence). The CDR3 is 13 residues long. The DNA for the CDR3 is TGTGCTAGCAGCCGGTCCATGAACACTGAAGCTTTCTTT. It yields the protein CASSRSMNTEAFF.

The chain has TRBV10-3 and TRBJ2-7, with D unresolved. This CDR3 has 13 amino acids. Germline CDR1 is ENHRY and CDR2 is SYGVKD. The V end was cut by 6 bases, the J end by 0 bases, with 9 bases between. The CDR3: CAIRGLSSYEQYF. The CDR3 coding sequence is TGTGCCATCAGAGGTCTTTCCTCCTACGAGCAGTACTTC.

The chain recombines TRBV11-2 with TRBJ2-3; no definite D call. The CDR3 loop spans 14 amino acids. Per the germline V gene, CDR1 is SGHAT and CDR2 is FQNNGV. Trimming left V 2 bases short and J 10 bases short, with 16 bases between. The CDR3 sequence: CASSLNVPPDAQYF. Written as DNA, the CDR3 is TGTGCCAGCAGCTTAAACGTCCCGCCGGATGCGCAGTATTTT.

This clonotype showed up many times. CDR3 sequence (DNA): TGTGCCAGCAGCCGGGACAGGGTTCCGTACGAGCAGTACTTC. This encodes CASSRDRVPYEQYF. The rearrangement joins TRBV12-3 or TRBV12-4 to TRBJ2-7, with 9 nucleotides matching TRBD1. This CDR3 comprises 14 residues. The trim removed 6 bases at V and 4 bases at J, leaving 7 bases unmatched.

This clonotype was seen many times. This chain uses TRBV5-6 with TRBJ1-1; no reliable D call. Germline CDR1 SGHDT, CDR2 YYEEEE. The CDR3 runs to 11 residues. Trimming took off 1 base at V and 6 bases at J, with 4 bases between the two ends. This chain's CDR3 is CASSLQAEAFF. CDR3 coding DNA: TGTGCCAGCAGCTTGCAGGCTGAAGCTTTCTTT.

This clonotype was found a few times. The V gene is TRBV20-1, the J gene TRBJ2-5, with D unclear. The CDR3 has 13 amino acids. V lost 3 bases to trimming and J lost 4 bases, with 12 bases between them. Germline V gene data show CDR1 as DFQATT and CDR2 as SNEGSKA (reference sequence). CDR3 coding DNA: TGCAGTGCTAGGTGGGGTTGGGGAGAGACCCAGTACTTC. Translating it yields CSARWGWGETQYF.

The chain has TRBV18 and TRBJ2-4, with TRBD2 as a possible D gene (6 bases). This CDR3 is built from 13 residues. The V and J ends lost 6 bases and 8 bases respectively, with 14 bases between them. The V gene's germline CDR1 is KGHSH and CDR2 LQKENI. The CDR3 reads CASSARGIDIQYF. Written as DNA, the CDR3 is TGTGCCAGCTCGGCCCGGGGGATAGACATTCAGTACTTC.

The chain links TRBV7-2 to TRBJ2-7; 8 bases match TRBD1. The ends lost 1 base at V and 6 bases at J; junction bases unmatched: 8. The germline gives CDR1 SGHTA, CDR2 FQGNSA. This CDR3 is 15 amino acids long. In DNA form, the CDR3 reads TGTGCCAGCAGCTTAGGGCCAGGGGGCCCCTCCGAGCAGTACTTC. Translation: CASSLGPGGPSEQYF.

This chain connects TRBV29-1 to TRBJ2-1, with D maybe TRBD1 (6 bases). Germline CDR1 SQVTM, CDR2 ANQGSEA. The CDR3 totals 14 residues. V gave up 3 bases and J gave up 4 bases, with 13 bases separating them. The CDR3 sequence: CSVDKGVLYNEQFF. CDR3 bases: TGCAGCGTTGACAAGGGGGTCCTTTACAATGAGCAGTTCTTC.

This clonotype was counted at least ten times. V is TRBV12-2 and J is TRBJ1-5; the table's TRBD1 call for D was not verified on the DNA. TRBV12-2 is an annotated pseudogene. This CDR3 has 17 amino acids. DNA of the CDR3: TGTGCAAGTCGCTCACCGCGGTCAGGGGGTAGCAATCAGCCCCAGCATTTT. This codes for CASRSPRSGGSNQPQHF.

This clonotype has more than one count but fewer than ten. V and J are TRBV7-9 and TRBJ2-3; D not certain. Germline V gene sequence: CDR1 SEHNR, CDR2 FQNEAQ (reference sequence). The length of the CDR3 is 10 residues. V lost 5 bases to trimming and J lost 11 bases, with 8 bases between them. The CDR3 loop is CASSTSMQYF. CDR3 DNA: TGTGCCAGCAGCACCAGTATGCAGTATTTT.

The chain recombines TRBV29-1 with TRBJ2-5; 9 bases are a match to TRBD2. Losses at the gene ends were 6 bases for V and 5 bases for J; bases not matched to a gene: 7. The CDR3 consists of 13 residues. CDR1 is SQVTM and CDR2 is ANQGSEA in the germline V gene. CDR3 sequence reads: CSVSSGSTETQYF. DNA for the CDR3: TGCAGCGTGAGTAGCGGGAGTACGGAGACCCAGTACTTC.

There are a few counts of this clonotype. The CDR3 protein is CSVETGNSYGYTF. CDR3 in DNA: TGCAGCGTTGAGACAGGGAATAGCTATGGCTACACCTTC. The rearrangement uses TRBV29-1 and TRBJ1-2, with 7 bases that match TRBD1. Germline assignment: CDR1 SQVTM and CDR2 ANQGSEA. Trimming cost V 3 bases and J 4 bases; bases outside gene matches: 5. The CDR3 runs to 13 residues.

At least ten counts were recorded for this clonotype. The V gene is TRBV19, the J gene TRBJ2-3, with no clear D. Per the germline V gene, CDR1 is LNHDA and CDR2 is SQIVND (reference sequence). V was pared by 1 base and J by 6 bases, with 5 bases between. This CDR3 is 12 amino acids long. The DNA for the CDR3 is TGTGCCAGTAGTATAGGATGGGATACGCAGTATTTT. Translation gives CASSIGWDTQYF.

To note about this clonotype: At one end the junction does not follow the germline gene, possibly because of a read error. V and J are TRBV5-1 and TRBJ2-7; 8 bases align to TRBD1. Germline CDR1 SGHRS, CDR2 YFSETQ. The length of the CDR3 is 14 residues. CDR3 sequence (DNA): TGCGCCAACAGCTTGACAGGGGCGATCTACGAGCAGTACTTC. Residues: CANSLTGAIYEQYF.

In this sample, this clonotype turned up a few times. The chain has TRBV7-6 and TRBJ2-1, with 11 bases identical to TRBD2. V shed 4 bases and J 8 bases; nucleotides not matched to a gene: 10. CDR3 length: 16 residues. Germline CDR1 reads SGHVS; CDR2 reads FNYEAQ. The CDR3 DNA reads TGTGCCAGCAGCTCCTGGACTAGCGGGCAAGCGGATGAGCAGTTCTTC. This translates into CASSSWTSGQADEQFF.